This entry is about one TCR beta chain. Germline is not matched at one junction end, which may reflect a read error. The sample originates from a study of blood T cells in healthy people across ages. Through a sample-barcoded 5' primer and a J-beta primer mix, a second PCR was run for roughly 6 to 11 cycles. TCRdb reanalysed the 5' RACE reads using MiXCR and keeps one entry per CDR3 protein. The sample includes hundreds of thousands of distinct CDR3 sequences, about half seen only once; the top ten take 15% to 20%. The specimen was blood. The TCR was taken from an elderly man in good health.

The CDR3 DNA reads TGTGCCAGCAGTTACGGGCTACACAGGGTCTCCCACAATGAGCAGTTCTTC. It codes for CASSYGLHRVSHNEQFF. The J gene is TRBJ2-1, the V gene TRBV6-2 or TRBV6-3; tentatively, D is TRBD1 (6 bases). The CDR3 contains 17 residues. Germline V gene data show CDR1 as MNHEY and CDR2 as SVGEGT.